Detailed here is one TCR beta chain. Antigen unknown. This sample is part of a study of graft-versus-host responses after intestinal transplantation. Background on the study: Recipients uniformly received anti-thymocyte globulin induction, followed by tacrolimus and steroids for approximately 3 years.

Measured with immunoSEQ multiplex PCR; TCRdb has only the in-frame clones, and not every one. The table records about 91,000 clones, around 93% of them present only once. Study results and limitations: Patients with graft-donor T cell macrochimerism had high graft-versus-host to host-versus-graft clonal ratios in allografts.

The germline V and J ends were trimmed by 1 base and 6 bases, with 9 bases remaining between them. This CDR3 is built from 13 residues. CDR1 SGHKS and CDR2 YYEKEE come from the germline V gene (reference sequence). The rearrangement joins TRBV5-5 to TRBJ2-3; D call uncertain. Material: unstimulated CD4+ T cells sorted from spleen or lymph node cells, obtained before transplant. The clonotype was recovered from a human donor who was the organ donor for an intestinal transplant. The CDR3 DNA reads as TGTGCCAGCAGCTTGTTACCCGGGGATACGCAGTATTTT. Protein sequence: CASSLLPGDTQYF.